Below, one T cell receptor (beta chain) is given with its context. What it recognizes is unknown. The record originates from a study of a mutant IDH1 vaccine in newly diagnosed glioma. Study-wide background: Mean patient age was around 40 years; approximately 62% were male and roughly 38% female. Patients got radiotherapy, temozolomide, or both beforehand, and most got both.

Germline V gene lookup returns CDR1 SEHNR and CDR2 FQNEAQ (reference sequence). V dropped 4 bases and J dropped 6 bases, with 10 bases sitting between them. The CDR3 has 13 residues. Overall study findings and caveats: Pseudoprogression seemingly bore no relation to changes in top peripheral T cell clonotypes.

Time point of the sample: baseline, week 1 (first vaccination visit). Treatment denoted: pre-vaccination baseline after standard-of-care therapy. Donors harbored newly found WHO grade 3 or 4 IDH1-mutant, ATRX-lost astrocytomas. The method was immunoSEQ multiplex PCR; TCRdb's version includes in-frame clones alone and lacks a portion of them. The repertoire holds about 68,000 clones, around 79% seen once, with roughly 8.2% in the top ten. The material was PBMCs, obtained from a glioma patient treated with radiotherapy, temozolomide or both. The gene calls are TRBV7-9 and TRBJ1-5; a possible D gene is TRBD1 (5 bases). The TCR originated in a man in his fifties with glioma. The CDR3: CASSSSGSQPQHF. DNA of the CDR3: TGTGCCAGCAGCTCATCAGGGAGTCAGCCCCAGCATTTT.